Given below is one T cell receptor (beta chain) in context. Its antigen is not identified. Hyperthyroidism, newly diagnosed and lasting under 2 months, affected patients aged 18 to 65. Diagnosis relied on clinical symptoms, serum thyroxine and TRAb, thyroid ultrasound and orbital computed tomography. Amplification targeted TCR beta CDR3 regions from RNA transcripts. HTBI primers were used for first-round RT-PCR of the TCR CDR3. In TCRdb, the multiplex PCR reads were re-called with MiXCR into one record per CDR3 protein. The data contain approximately 560,000 distinct CDR3 sequences, roughly 46% of them singletons. V was cut by 3 bases and J by 0 bases, with 12 bases left in between. The CDR3 has 17 residues. Germline CDR1 and CDR2: SGHTA and FQGNSA. The data stem from a study of T cells in Graves' hyperthyroidism and ophthalmopathy. Points from the study as a whole: Ophthalmopathy was model-predicted a median roughly 6.2 months pre-onset. Most expanded thyroid clonotypes above 0.001 recurred in blood.

This receptor was obtained from a young woman with Graves' hyperthyroidism. Sequences were obtained from peripheral blood or thyroid tissue (not recorded which). The chain links TRBV7-2 to TRBJ1-6; maybe TRBD1 (5 bases). The CDR3 protein is CASSFKGAASYNSPLHF. CDR3 nucleotides: TGTGCCAGCAGCTTTAAAGGGGCGGCCTCCTATAATTCACCCCTCCACTTT.